This is a list of T cell receptor beta chains from one sample in a study of T cell responses to AZD1222 COVID-19 vaccine. Sequencing used immunoSEQ multiplex PCR; TCRdb keeps in-frame clones, though not all of them. The table lists about 140,000 clones, about 90% of them singletons. The sample here was peripheral blood, taken on day 0 of AZD1222 vaccination. The receptors were sampled from an adult in good health. CDR3s include the opening cysteine and the closing phenylalanine or tryptophan. Each record gives: CDR3 protein, CDR3 DNA, D gene, clone size, V gene, J gene. A D gene is named only where the DNA matches it firmly. Clone size is given for some rows only: seen once, a few or many times, or a class if the clone is expanded.

CDR3: CASSIRTSGLSTGELFF
DNA: TGCGCCAGCAGCATCAGGACTAGCGGGTTGAGTACCGGGGAGCTGTTTTTT
D: TRBD2
size: -
V: TRBV5-1
J: TRBJ2-2

CDR3: CASSYGSTRLSYEQYF
DNA: TGTGCCAGCAGTTACGGGTCTACAAGACTAAGTTACGAGCAGTACTTC
D: -
size: -
V: TRBV6-6
J: TRBJ2-7

CDR3: CAWSVIHPGGEQYF
DNA: TGTGCCTGGAGTGTAATCCACCCGGGGGGCGAGCAGTACTTC
D: TRBD2
size: -
V: TRBV30
J: TRBJ2-7

CDR3: CAILGLYTDTQYF
DNA: TGTGCCATCCTGGGACTATACACAGATACGCAGTATTTT
D: TRBD2
size: -
V: TRBV6-4
J: TRBJ2-3

CDR3: CASSLFFTTSVLGTNPAADTQYF
DNA: TGTGCCAGCAGTTTATTTTTCACCACTTCAGTTTTGGGGACAAACCCTGCCGCAGATACGCAGTATTTT
D: -
size: -
V: TRBV28
J: TRBJ2-3

CDR3: CASSEFSGANVLTF
DNA: TGTGCCAGTAGTGAGTTCTCTGGGGCCAACGTCCTGACTTTC
D: -
size: once
V: TRBV19
J: TRBJ2-6

CDR3: CASSLGASNYEQYF
DNA: TGTGCCAGCAGCTTGGGAGCGTCAAACTACGAGCAGTACTTC
D: -
size: once
V: TRBV5-6
J: TRBJ2-7

CDR3: CASSLRSGVKFQETQYF
DNA: TGTGCCAGCAGCTTAAGGTCGGGAGTCAAGTTTCAAGAGACCCAGTACTTC
D: -
size: -
V: TRBV7-6
J: TRBJ2-5

CDR3: CASSFLSGTSYNEQFF
DNA: TGTGCCAGCAGTTTCCTCAGCGGGACTTCCTACAATGAGCAGTTCTTC
D: TRBD2
size: -
V: TRBV27
J: TRBJ2-1

CDR3: CASSGKSSYNEQFF
DNA: TGTGCCAGTAGCGGGAAAAGCTCCTACAATGAGCAGTTCTTC
D: -
size: -
V: TRBV19
J: TRBJ2-1

CDR3: CASSVLTANRPNYGYTF
DNA: TGTGCCAGCAGCGTGCTGACAGCGAATAGACCTAACTATGGCTACACCTTC
D: -
size: once
V: TRBV7-8
J: TRBJ1-2

CDR3: CASSSTPSTGLKRGETQYF
DNA: TGTGCCAGCAGCTCTACACCTTCGACAGGTTTAAAACGGGGAGAGACCCAGTACTTC
D: -
size: -
V: TRBV5-6
J: TRBJ2-5

CDR3: CASSQETGRPQETQYF
DNA: TGTGCCAGCAGCCAAGAGACAGGCCGCCCCCAAGAGACCCAGTACTTC
D: -
size: -
V: TRBV3-1/TRBV3-2
J: TRBJ2-5

CDR3: CASSIWWDKWEPQHF
DNA: TGTGCCAGTAGTATCTGGTGGGACAAGTGGGAGCCCCAGCATTTT
D: -
size: -
V: TRBV19
J: TRBJ1-5

CDR3: CSVRKGVGEAFF
DNA: TGCAGCGTACGGAAGGGAGTGGGCGAAGCTTTCTTT
D: -
size: -
V: TRBV29-1
J: TRBJ1-1

CDR3: CASSPDFFSGANVLTF
DNA: TGCGCCAGCAGCCCGGACTTTTTCTCTGGGGCCAACGTCCTGACTTTC
D: -
size: -
V: TRBV5-1
J: TRBJ2-6

CDR3: CASSSIGTPRSGYTF
DNA: TGTGCCAGCAGTTCTATCGGAACTCCCAGAAGTGGCTACACCTTC
D: -
size: -
V: TRBV27
J: TRBJ1-2

CDR3: CASIGGSSPYTDTQYF
DNA: TGTGCCAGCATAGGTGGCTCCTCCCCTTACACAGATACGCAGTATTTT
D: -
size: once
V: TRBV28
J: TRBJ2-3

CDR3: CATSRDMAGRGNTGELFF
DNA: TGTGCCACCAGCAGAGATATGGCGGGGAGAGGGAACACCGGGGAGCTGTTTTTT
D: -
size: -
V: TRBV15
J: TRBJ2-2

CDR3: CSVRGNYGYTF
DNA: TGCAGTGTGCGGGGGAACTATGGCTACACCTTC
D: -
size: -
V: TRBV20-1
J: TRBJ1-2

CDR3: CASSSNSEDQPQHF
DNA: TGTGCCAGCAGTTCGAATTCCGAAGATCAGCCCCAGCATTTT
D: -
size: -
V: TRBV27
J: TRBJ1-5

CDR3: CASSLGTSNYEQYF
DNA: TGTGCCAGCAGTCTCGGGACTAGCAATTACGAGCAGTACTTC
D: TRBD2
size: few
V: TRBV27
J: TRBJ2-7

CDR3: CASFRGGSTPANTGELFF
DNA: TGTGCCAGCTTTCGAGGCGGGAGTACCCCCGCGAACACCGGGGAGCTGTTTTTT
D: TRBD2
size: few
V: TRBV7-9
J: TRBJ2-2

CDR3: CASSLPLDQQGGSSYEQYF
DNA: TGTGCCAGCAGTCTTCCCCTCGACCAACAGGGTGGATCGTCCTACGAGCAGTACTTC
D: -
size: -
V: TRBV28
J: TRBJ2-7

CDR3: CASSYNRDRGVFGYEQYF
DNA: TGTGCCAGCAGCTACAACCGGGACAGGGGTGTATTCGGCTACGAGCAGTACTTC
D: TRBD1
size: -
V: TRBV7-2
J: TRBJ2-7

CDR3: CASTQNTEAFF
DNA: TGTGCCAGCACCCAGAACACTGAAGCTTTCTTT
D: -
size: -
V: TRBV12-3/TRBV12-4
J: TRBJ1-1

CDR3: CASRGGGGTYNSPLHF
DNA: TGTGCCAGCAGGGGAGGGGGGGGAACCTATAATTCACCCCTCCACTTT
D: -
size: -
V: TRBV21-1
J: TRBJ1-6

CDR3: CAIRTGSYNEQFF
DNA: TGTGCCATCCGCACGGGATCCTACAATGAGCAGTTCTTC
D: -
size: -
V: TRBV10-3
J: TRBJ2-1

CDR3: CASSLTLTGELFF
DNA: TGTGCCAGCAGCTTAACATTAACCGGGGAGCTGTTTTTT
D: -
size: -
V: TRBV11-3
J: TRBJ2-2

CDR3: CASSLRSTAPSPYNEQFF
DNA: TGTGCCAGCAGTTTAAGGTCCACAGCCCCTTCCCCCTACAATGAGCAGTTCTTC
D: -
size: -
V: TRBV27
J: TRBJ2-1

CDR3: CASSVDRGHQPQHF
DNA: TGTGCCAGCAGCGTCGACAGGGGACATCAGCCCCAGCATTTT
D: TRBD1
size: -
V: TRBV7-2
J: TRBJ1-5

CDR3: CASKEGNTEAFF
DNA: TGTGCCAGCAAGGAGGGGAACACTGAAGCTTTCTTT
D: -
size: -
V: TRBV14
J: TRBJ1-1

CDR3: CASSAWQGTSGNTIYF
DNA: TGTGCCAGCAGCGCATGGCAGGGGACCTCTGGAAACACCATATATTTT
D: -
size: -
V: TRBV7-9
J: TRBJ1-3

CDR3: CAISEFTGAPAFF
DNA: TGTGCCATCAGTGAATTTACAGGGGCCCCAGCTTTCTTT
D: TRBD1
size: -
V: TRBV10-3
J: TRBJ1-1

CDR3: CASSDWTTTSYEQYF
DNA: TGTGCCAGCAGTGATTGGACAACGACCTCCTACGAGCAGTACTTC
D: -
size: -
V: TRBV2
J: TRBJ2-7

CDR3: CASSILSPNRDKEMNEQFF
DNA: TGTGCCAGCAGCATCCTCTCCCCTAACCGGGACAAGGAAATGAATGAGCAGTTCTTC
D: -
size: -
V: TRBV7-6
J: TRBJ2-1

CDR3: CASSLGRWGDTIYF
DNA: TGTGCCAGCAGCTTAGGGCGCTGGGGTGACACCATATATTTT
D: -
size: once
V: TRBV7-2
J: TRBJ1-3

CDR3: CASSVEQGGETQYF
DNA: TGTGCCAGCAGCGTAGAACAGGGGGGAGAGACCCAGTACTTC
D: TRBD1
size: -
V: TRBV6-5
J: TRBJ2-5

CDR3: CASSVFDRAGYTF
DNA: TGTGCCAGCAGCGTGTTCGACAGGGCCGGCTACACCTTC
D: TRBD1
size: once
V: TRBV7-8
J: TRBJ1-2

CDR3: CASSSRGKQYF
DNA: TGTGCCAGCAGCTCCCGAGGAAAGCAGTATTTT
D: -
size: -
V: TRBV11-3
J: TRBJ2-3